This entry features one TCR beta chain sequence. Its binding antigen is unknown. It has no much larger one-base neighbor in the sample; base qualities were not kept. The data were obtained in a study of T cell responses to AZD1222 COVID-19 vaccine (dated by TCRdb to the early 2020s). Notes on the research overall: AZD1222 recipients given second doses at about 4 weeks or at about 12 weeks were pooled, since spike-specific TCR depth and breadth were not found to differ between the two schedules. TCR sequencing covered 230 to 250 trial participants: 200 to 210 given two doses of AZD1222 and around 25 given two doses of MenACWY control vaccine. Trial participants were enrolled by age into 18-55, 56-69 and 70-plus year subgroups, with roughly 160, 29 and 62 TCR-sequenced participants respectively.

The CDR3 regions of human TCRbeta chains were analyzed by immunosequencing. Turning to the authors' computational methods: TCRs in the repertoires were matched against a reference library of SARS-CoV-2-specific TCRs that had been generated with the MIRA antigen-specificity platform. Breadth meant the fraction of unique TCRs that were SARS-CoV-2-associated, whereas depth meant the fraction of total T cells that were SARS-CoV-2-associated. Using the MIRA data, each spike-specific TCR was assigned both to the spike region to which the TCR was reactive and to a CD4 or CD8 class. Log10-transformed breadth and depth values were compared by one-way ANOVA with Sidak's multiple comparisons tests. Held by TCRdb, this immuneACCESS table contains in-frame sequences only and omits some clones. Under half of the omission traces to an unresolved V gene where checked; the cause of the rest is unknown. The V and J calls and clone size were taken over from that table, and D and trimming were inferred from the DNA. For this sample there are 85,000 to 110,000 clones; around 92% appear just once. The ten largest clones add up to roughly 44% of the sample.

In the germline V gene, CDR1 corresponds to KGHSH and CDR2 to LQKENI. A distance of 32 bases separates the germline ends of V and J, which lose 6 bases and 14 bases respectively. The CDR3 has 17 amino acids, counting the end cysteine and phenylalanine. Of the read, only the CDR3 DNA is kept; its 51 bases are in frame from base 1. Beyond this particular receptor, the publication reports: Epitopes outside the regions mutated in the B.1.351 and B.1.1.7 variants were reportedly recognized by nearly half of the unique spike-specific TCRs. Conclusions about previously exposed vaccinees are limited because only 5 or 6 AZD1222 recipients were SARS-CoV-2 seropositive at baseline. Because no day 14 peak-response samples were available, repertoires were characterized only after the peak T cell response. CD4 TCRs associated with the vaccine covered the entire spike protein, and the dominant responses were in regions 160-218 and 743-854. Participants were mostly white British and included more females than males, and it was suggested by the authors that clonal diversity may have been underestimated. In the small 56-69-year group, the increase in depth fell short of significance, most likely because of low power. Spike-specific TCR breadth and depth rose significantly after two AZD1222 doses compared with day 0 and with MenACWY recipients.

Interpreted using the paper, the time point label stands for: baseline before first vaccination. Samples from vaccinated people were obtained from the UK trials COV001 and COV002, which included a single-blind randomized controlled phase 2/3 trial of AZD1222 (ChAdOx1 nCoV-19) in healthy adults. For TCRbeta chain sequencing, PBMC samples from trial participants were taken at day 0 and at day 28 after the second dose. The source material was peripheral blood, sampled on day 0 of AZD1222 vaccination. The rearranged chain carries TRBV18 and TRBJ2-1, with no confidently assigned D gene. This TCR was sampled from an adult in good health. The base sequence is TGTGCCAGCTCGACCCAACCAACCAGCTCGACCGCGCGACGGAAGTTCTTC. Translated, this is CASSTQPTSSTARRKFF.